Here is one T cell receptor beta chain with its context. What it binds is unknown. The sample originates from a study of T cell responses to AZD1222 COVID-19 vaccine. Study-level points and caveats: The sample set comprised mostly white British donors with more females, and clonal diversity was possibly underestimated. Among those given AZD1222, only five to seven were seropositive at baseline.

Sequencing used immunoSEQ multiplex PCR; TCRdb keeps in-frame clones, though not all of them. The sample has about 120,000 clones, roughly 88% seen once. This clonotype was obtained from an adult in good health. Source: peripheral blood, taken on day 0 of AZD1222 vaccination.

CDR3 residues: CASSPMSESIEQYF. The CDR3 DNA sequence: TGTGCCAGCAGCCCTATGTCTGAGTCGATCGAGCAGTACTTC. V and J are TRBV5-5 and TRBJ2-7; D uncertain. The CDR3 has 14 amino acids. The ends were cut back, 4 bases at V and 6 bases at J, with 17 bases in the middle. Germline V gene lookup returns CDR1 SGHKS and CDR2 YYEKEE (reference sequence).